This T cell receptor (beta chain) was sequenced for a study of blood T cell repertoires in COVID-19. The wider study: Sites across the United States, Italy and Spain contributed samples from acute and convalescent COVID-19. PBMCs, B-cell-depleted T cells, or T cells were the source of the cDNA or gDNA that made up the material.

The authors' processing: Amplification with reference gene primers provided the estimates of nucleated cell counts. Measured with immunoSEQ multiplex PCR; TCRdb has only the in-frame clones, and not every one. That table furnishes V, J and clone size, whereas the DNA furnished D and trimming. The sample has about 69,000 clones; about nine tenths are singletons. J gave up 3 bases and V 5 bases, and 11 bases lay outside the gene matches. Germline CDR1 reads MDHEN; CDR2 reads SYDVKM. CDR3 size: 17 residues. The chain couples TRBV28 to TRBJ1-1, with 11 bases matching TRBD1. Sequences were obtained from peripheral blood. The source of this sequence is a man under 40 with acute or convalescent COVID-19. The CDR3 here is CASSGPGTGGRYTEAFF. The CDR3 DNA sequence: TGTGCCAGCAGTGGACCCGGGACAGGGGGTAGATACACTGAAGCTTTCTTT.